This T cell receptor beta chain was recovered during a study of tumor-infiltrating lymphocytes in primary liver carcinoma. Across the study: There were roughly 3.5 to 8 million productive TCRbeta reads per sample, a yield similar across tissue types. Study-wide results and limits: The top-250-clone fraction was significantly higher in tumors than in blood (p = 0.039). Lower overlap was observed for tumor-adjacent and tumor-blood pairs relative to tumor region pairs. Being bulk and unsorted, samples allowed no CD4+ and CD8+ repertoire comparison.

For blood RNA, unsorted whole blood served as the source, and germline DNA was extracted too. The input was approximately 500 ng total RNA; TCR beta cDNA was made from it with a constant-region primer. Each TCR beta library was derived from three nested multiplex PCR rounds that employed slightly modified ARM-PCR. Each of the first two PCR rounds ran nine to ten cycles with TRBV1-TRBV30 forward and C-beta reverse primers. TCRdb re-derived calls from the multiplex PCR reads in MiXCR, one entry per CDR3 protein. The repertoire holds roughly 330,000 distinct CDR3 sequences, with less than 75% as singletons. Turning to this clonotype: Its cognate antigen is unknown.

CDR3 length: 17 residues. Trimming took 7 bases from V and 5 from J; bases not matched to a gene: 18. From germline, CDR1 is MNHNS and CDR2 SASEGT. The rearrangement uses TRBV6-1 and TRBJ2-3; 7 bases are a match to TRBD2. This receptor was obtained from a man aged 35-49 years with primary liver carcinoma and hepatitis B virus infection. Sequencing input: peripheral blood. The CDR3 here is CASIRDYPSLGIDTQYF. The CDR3 DNA follows: TGTGCCAGCATCAGGGACTACCCTTCGCTCGGTATAGATACGCAGTATTTT.